This T cell receptor (beta chain) was obtained from a study of T cell repertoires in cytomegalovirus infection. TCRdb itself ran the reads through MiXCR, one entry per CDR3 protein. Of hundreds of thousands of distinct CDR3 sequences in the sample, approximately 31% were seen once. On this clonotype: The antigen remains unidentified.

The clonotype was recovered from a human donor in good health (CMV status not recorded). Some clones in this sample may be carry-over from other donors' samples. Specimen: cultured CD8+ T cells from PBMCs, collected from culture after CMV antigen stimulation.

CDR3 DNA sequence: TGTGCCAGCAGAACGCCCCGGGACAAACCCAACAATGAGCAGTTCTTC. Amino acids: CASRTPRDKPNNEQFF. The chain uses TRBV6-2 or TRBV6-3 and TRBJ2-1; D might be TRBD1 (6 bases). V was clipped by 6 bases and J by 5 bases, with 20 bases between them. This CDR3 has 16 amino acids. From germline, CDR1 is MNHEY and CDR2 SVGEGT.